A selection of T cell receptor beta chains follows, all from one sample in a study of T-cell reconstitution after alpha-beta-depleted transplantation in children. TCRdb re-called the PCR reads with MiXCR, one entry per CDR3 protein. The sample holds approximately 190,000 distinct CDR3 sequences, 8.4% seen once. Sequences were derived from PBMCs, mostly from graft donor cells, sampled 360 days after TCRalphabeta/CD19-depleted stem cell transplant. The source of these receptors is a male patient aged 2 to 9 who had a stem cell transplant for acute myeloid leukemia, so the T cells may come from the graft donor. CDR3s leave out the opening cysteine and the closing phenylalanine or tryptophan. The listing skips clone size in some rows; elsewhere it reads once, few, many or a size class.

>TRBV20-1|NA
SASGTTDTQY
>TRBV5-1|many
ASSMTGRNEQF
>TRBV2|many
ASSVQGARNEQF
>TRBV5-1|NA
ASSLVAGVDIQY
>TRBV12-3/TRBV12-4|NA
ASSFYGLLDGNTIY
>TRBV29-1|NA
SVEGGGYEQY
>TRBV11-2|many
ASIAPGGYTGELF
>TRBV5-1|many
ASSLELAGGEQY
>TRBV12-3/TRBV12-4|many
ASSPRTGVQYEQF
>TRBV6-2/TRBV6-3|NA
ASSYSSGVTEAF
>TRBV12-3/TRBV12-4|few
ASSPHPGLAYEQY
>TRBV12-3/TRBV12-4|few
ASSLGTSISSTDTQY
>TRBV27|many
ASSNLGTLREQY
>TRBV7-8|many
ASRKAGQGNTEAF
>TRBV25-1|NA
ASSGVPRTGSYNEQF
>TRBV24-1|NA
ATSDLDVPYNEQF
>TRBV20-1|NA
SARGRKGGYTEAF
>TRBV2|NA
AFKASGGGAVWGTDTQY
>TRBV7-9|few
ASSPGLAGGGSHEQY
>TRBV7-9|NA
ASSLDQGGETQY
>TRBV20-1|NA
SARSYRYTQY
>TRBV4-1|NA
ASSQDSGETQY
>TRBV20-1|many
SASSSGPQNEQF
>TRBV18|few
ASSESRGLNIQY
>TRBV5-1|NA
ASSHPLGDRVKLKGPGNTIY
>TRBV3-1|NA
ASSLLSRNRLSPLH
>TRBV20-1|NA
SATAGGQETQY
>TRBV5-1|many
ASSFGVSNTGELF
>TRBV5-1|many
ASSSGTSWGNEQF
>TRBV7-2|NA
ASSLSLGSYNEQF
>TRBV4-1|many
ASSHGWAGVGTGELF
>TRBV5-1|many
ASSPRQGVGDNEQF
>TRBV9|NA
ASSSDRGEQY
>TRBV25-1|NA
ASSEFRSGRGDTQY
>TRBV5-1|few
ASSLETGNTEAF
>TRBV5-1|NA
ASSFRQDSYGYT
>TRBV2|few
ASNPAGGPNTQY
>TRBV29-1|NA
SGADRDNYGYT
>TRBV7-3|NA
ASRAGTGAYSEAF
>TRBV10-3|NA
AISVGVNQPQH